This TCR beta chain was found in a study of regulatory T cells in long-lasting Graves disease. Points on this clonotype: Its specificity is not known.

As to time point: newly diagnosed GD, antithyroid drugs for less than 3 months. From PBMCs, RNA was extracted and then used to make the TCR library. Researchers made TCR beta libraries by using iRepertoire HTBI primers and running Arm-PCR on CDR3 regions. Each CDR3 protein is one row after TCRdb ran MiXCR on the multiplex PCR reads. Of approximately 480,000 distinct CDR3 sequences in the sample, about 17% are singletons; the top ten hold 12%. Study-level points and caveats: Limited samples may have lowered accuracy.

Germline V gene data show CDR1 as SGHVS and CDR2 as FQNEAQ. V shed 2 bases and J shed 4 bases, with 13 bases lying between them. The CDR3 length is 15 residues. The sample also formed part of further work on T cells in Graves' hyperthyroidism and ophthalmopathy. That investigation notes: Stable hyperthyroidism: no ophthalmopathy progression over 18 months of follow-up.

The starting material was peripheral blood mononuclear cells (PBMCs), obtained at new diagnosis, from a patient treated with antithyroid drugs. The origin of this receptor is a man aged 35 to 55 with Graves disease. V is TRBV7-8 and J is TRBJ2-3, with D maybe TRBD2 (7 bases). CDR3 protein: CASSLFGGLADTQYF. CDR3 DNA sequence: TGTGCCAGCAGCTTATTCGGGGGGCTGGCAGATACGCAGTATTTT.